This T cell receptor beta chain is drawn from a study of blood T cell repertoires in COVID-19. Whole-study context: PBMCs, B-cell-depleted T cells, or T cells were the source of the cDNA or gDNA that made up the material.

Assay used: immunoSEQ multiplex PCR; TCRdb lists only in-frame clones, some missing. The sample has about 230,000 clones, 65% to 90% seen once. The sequenced material came from peripheral blood. The TCR originated in a man aged 45 to 65 with COVID-19, enrolled during active disease.

CDR3 in amino acids: CATREGTGSGYTF. The CDR3 DNA follows: TGTGCCACCAGAGAAGGGACAGGCAGTGGCTACACCTTC. The chain employs TRBV24-1 and TRBJ1-2, with 8 bases aligning to TRBD1. CDR1 is KGHDR, CDR2 SFDVKD, per germline. Germline trimming cut 7 bases from V and 7 bases from J; bases unmatched to any gene: 7. The CDR3 covers 13 residues.